This T cell receptor beta chain was sequenced for a study of radiotherapy plus CTLA-4 blockade in lung cancer. Study details: Disease control was achieved by 31% of patients, and objective responses by less than 20%.

Overall study results and limits: Subsequent to radiotherapy plus ipilimumab, tumor-derived TCR clones underwent expansion in blood. In blood, early T cell clone dynamics reportedly predicted response best, together with interferon-beta.

Chemo-refractory metastatic non-small-cell lung cancer patients underwent focal radiation alongside CTLA-4 blockade with ipilimumab. On this clone: Antigen unknown.

Here immunoSEQ multiplex PCR was the method, and the copy in TCRdb shows in-frame clones only, minus some. The sample lists approximately 90,000 clones, 83% occurring once. This specimen was peripheral blood, taken from a patient treated with radiotherapy plus ipilimumab. This sequence was found in a human donor with non-small cell lung cancer who had stable disease on radiotherapy plus ipilimumab.

CDR3 sequence: CASIAQDNSPLHF. CDR3 in DNA: TGTGCCAGCATCGCACAAGATAATTCACCCCTCCACTTT. This chain uses TRBV6-1 with TRBJ1-6; D is undetermined. The CDR3 length is 13 residues. V was trimmed by 7 bases and J by 5 bases, leaving 9 bases between them. Germline V gives CDR1 MNHNS, CDR2 SASEGT.